Here is one T cell receptor beta chain with its context. Its specificity is not known. Trimming took 3 bases from V and 0 from J, leaving 19 bases between them. The V gene's germline CDR1 is DFQATT and CDR2 SNEGSKA (reference sequence). The CDR3 runs 17 residues. Via MiXCR, TCRdb re-called the reads, giving one row per CDR3 protein. The sample consists of about half a million distinct CDR3 sequences, around 30% of them appearing once. This sample is drawn from a study of T cell repertoires in cytomegalovirus infection. Study-wide context: Researchers turned to recently identified HLA-C-restricted CMV epitopes as well as well-studied HLA-B-restricted ones. It can be stated that public TCR beta signatures indicated CMV infection as well as a matching HLA type. General study results and limits: The study found HLA-C-restricted CMV-specific TCR beta clonotypes dominating the ex vivo response. Cumulative frequency (of public TCR beta family members) identified carriers of CMV plus the relevant HLA.

This sequence joins TRBV20-1 and TRBJ2-3; D call uncertain. The sequencing here drew on cultured PBMCs, taken from culture after CMV antigen stimulation. The TCR sequence derives from a human donor in good health (CMV status not recorded). Some clones in this sample may be carry-over from other donors' samples. CDR3 region: CSARSISRKASTDTQYF. The DNA of the CDR3 is TGCAGTGCTAGGTCTATTAGCAGGAAGGCTAGCACAGATACGCAGTATTTT.